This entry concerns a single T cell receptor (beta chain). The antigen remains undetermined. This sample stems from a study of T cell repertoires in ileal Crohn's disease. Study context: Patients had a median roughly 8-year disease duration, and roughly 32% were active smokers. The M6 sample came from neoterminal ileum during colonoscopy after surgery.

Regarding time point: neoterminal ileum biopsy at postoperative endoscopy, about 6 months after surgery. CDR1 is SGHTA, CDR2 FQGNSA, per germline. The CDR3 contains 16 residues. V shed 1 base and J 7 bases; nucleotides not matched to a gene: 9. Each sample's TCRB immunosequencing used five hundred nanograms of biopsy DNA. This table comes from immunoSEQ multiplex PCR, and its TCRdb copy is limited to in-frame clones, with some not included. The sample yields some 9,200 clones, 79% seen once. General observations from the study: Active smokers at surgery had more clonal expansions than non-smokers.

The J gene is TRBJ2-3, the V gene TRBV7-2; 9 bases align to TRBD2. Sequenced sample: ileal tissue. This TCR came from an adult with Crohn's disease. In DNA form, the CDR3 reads TGTGCCAGCAGCTTAGGAGTAGCGGGGGAGTGGCATACGCAGTATTTT. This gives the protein CASSLGVAGEWHTQYF.